Included here is one T cell receptor (beta chain) sequence, with context. The antigen remains undetermined. This sample was taken from a study of cytomegalovirus exposure and HLA in healthy donors. Study at large: HLA-typed donors were the source of approximately 86 million unique TCRs held in an early data release. Study conclusions and caveats: Later on, a genetic analysis was performed. It linked a missense variant in DCLRE1C with V- and J-gene trimming of TCR beta. In a later analysis, across HLA loci, associated TCR counts were highest for DRB1, lowest for HLA-C.

The PCR contained 60 Vbeta and 13 Jbeta primers. Per the original methods: There were some 87 million unique TCR beta chains by a later count, and some 12 million of them were shared. Assay: immunoSEQ multiplex PCR; the TCRdb copy retains only in-frame clones and omits some. That table is the source of V, J and clone size, and D and trimming were worked out from the DNA. This sample has about 160,000 clones; over 80% occur once, and the top ten carry roughly 1.6%. Trimming cost V 2 bases and J 5 bases; bases outside gene matches: 12. The CDR3 has 16 amino acids. Germline values: CDR1 GTSNPN, CDR2 SVGIG (reference sequence).

Material: PBMCs. The V call is TRBV30, the J call TRBJ2-5; 9 nucleotides agree with TRBD2. The sequence derives from a girl between 10 and 17 years old in good health and CMV-seropositive. Here the CDR3 DNA reads TGTGCCTGGAGTCAGGGTAGCGGGGGAGTTCCGGAGACCCAGTACTTC. Protein: CAWSQGSGGVPETQYF.